A selection of T cell receptor beta chains follows, all from one sample in a study of cytomegalovirus exposure and HLA in healthy donors. Some clones are missing from TCRdb's copy, which holds only in-frame ones; the method was immunoSEQ multiplex PCR. The sample yields more than 15,000 clones, more than 60% seen once. Sequencing was done on a sample of PBMCs. Source of these receptors: a young man in good health and CMV-seronegative. Both conserved end residues are part of each CDR3. The D gene is left open where the match is weak. Part of the rows lack a size; the others show once, few, many or a class for expanded clones.

cdr3_aa	cdr3_nt	clone_size	cdr3_length	j_call	d_call	v_call
CASSYSSGTADEQFF	TGTGCCAGCAGTTACTCTAGCGGGACGGCCGATGAGCAGTTCTTC	-	15	TRBJ2-1	TRBD2	TRBV6-5
CASSGTGGGEQYF	TGTGCCAGCAGTGGGACAGGGGGCGGGGAGCAGTACTTC	-	13	TRBJ2-7	TRBD1	TRBV27
CASSQGTGPYNEQFF	TGCGCCAGCAGCCAAGGGACAGGTCCTTACAATGAGCAGTTCTTC	-	15	TRBJ2-1	TRBD1	TRBV4-1
CSVEGGDGYTF	TGCAGCGTTGAGGGAGGGGATGGCTACACCTTC	-	11	TRBJ1-2	-	TRBV29-1
CSVERAGENTEAFF	TGCAGCGTCGAGAGGGCAGGGGAGAACACTGAAGCTTTCTTT	-	14	TRBJ1-1	-	TRBV29-1
CASSLTSGGAGSDTQYF	TGTGCCAGCAGCCTAACTAGCGGGGGGGCCGGATCAGATACGCAGTATTTT	-	17	TRBJ2-3	TRBD2	TRBV7-6
CASSISQLSTDTQYF	TGTGCCAGTAGTATTTCTCAGTTAAGCACAGATACGCAGTATTTT	-	15	TRBJ2-3	-	TRBV19
CASSRQGGEKLFF	TGTGCCAGCTCTCGGCAGGGAGGCGAAAAACTGTTTTTT	-	13	TRBJ1-4	-	TRBV7-2
CASRRQGDRVGYTF	TGTGCCAGCAGACGACAGGGTGATCGAGTTGGCTACACCTTC	-	14	TRBJ1-2	TRBD1	TRBV5-6
CASNRDRNQETQYF	TGTGCCAGCAACCGAGACAGGAATCAAGAGACCCAGTACTTC	-	14	TRBJ2-5	-	TRBV2
CASSRTRGTEAFF	TGTGCCAGCAGCCGAACCCGGGGAACTGAAGCTTTCTTT	-	13	TRBJ1-1	-	TRBV14
CASSQEEGIGYGYTF	TGCGCCAGCAGCCAAGAAGAGGGAATAGGCTATGGCTACACCTTC	-	15	TRBJ1-2	-	TRBV4-1
CASSPPHTDTQYF	TGTGCCAGCAGCCCCCCCCACACAGATACGCAGTATTTT	-	13	TRBJ2-3	-	TRBV7-9
CAWKAVDREVEAFF	TGTGCCTGGAAAGCCGTCGACAGGGAGGTTGAAGCTTTCTTT	-	14	TRBJ1-1	TRBD1	TRBV30
CASEESMNTEAFF	TGTGCCAGCGAGGAGTCCATGAACACTGAAGCTTTCTTT	-	13	TRBJ1-1	-	TRBV6-6
CATSRRTGENEKLFF	TGTGCCACCAGCAGACGGACAGGGGAAAATGAAAAACTGTTTTTT	-	15	TRBJ1-4	TRBD1	TRBV15
CATSRDRGNSPLHF	TGTGCCACCAGCAGGGACAGGGGGAATTCACCCCTCCACTTT	-	14	TRBJ1-6	TRBD1	TRBV15
CSVGGQGAFF	TGCAGCGTGGGGGGACAGGGAGCTTTCTTT	-	10	TRBJ1-1	TRBD1	TRBV29-1
CAWGGTGGAGGNQPQHF	TGTGCCTGGGGCGGGACAGGGGGCGCGGGAGGCAATCAGCCCCAGCATTTT	-	17	TRBJ1-5	TRBD1	TRBV30
CATWAITERDTKGETQYF	TGTGCCACCTGGGCGATAACGGAGCGGGACACGAAGGGGGAGACCCAGTACTTC	once	18	TRBJ2-5	-	TRBV25-1
CASRRTGISYEQYF	TGTGCCAGCAGAAGGACAGGGATCTCCTACGAGCAGTACTTC	-	14	TRBJ2-7	TRBD1	TRBV6-1
CATSSEGGNQPQHF	TGTGCCACCAGCAGCGAGGGAGGAAATCAGCCCCAGCATTTT	-	14	TRBJ1-5	-	TRBV15
CAWTARNYGYTF	TGTGCCTGGACAGCTAGAAACTATGGCTACACCTTC	-	12	TRBJ1-2	-	TRBV30
CASSLTARGNTEAFF	TGTGCCAGCAGCTTAACAGCCAGGGGGAACACTGAAGCTTTCTTT	-	15	TRBJ1-1	-	TRBV7-3
CASSTGQGSRLFF	TGCGCCAGCAGCACCGGACAGGGATCGAGACTGTTTTTT	few	13	TRBJ1-4	TRBD1	TRBV5-1
CASSRSGGRYEQYF	TGTGCCAGCAGCCGAAGCGGGGGTCGGTACGAGCAGTACTTC	-	14	TRBJ2-7	TRBD2	TRBV6-1
CASSQDNSGPNEQFF	TGTGCCAGCAGCCAAGATAATAGCGGGCCTAATGAGCAGTTCTTC	-	15	TRBJ2-1	TRBD2	TRBV4-2
CASSQDDGAGWSYEQYF	TGCGCCAGCAGCCAAGATGATGGGGCCGGGTGGAGCTACGAGCAGTACTTC	-	17	TRBJ2-7	-	TRBV4-1
CAWSSTSGNEQFF	TGTGCCTGGAGTAGTACTAGCGGGAATGAGCAGTTCTTC	once	13	TRBJ2-1	TRBD2	TRBV30
CASSLLGTDQPQHF	TGCGCCAGCAGCTTGTTAGGGACAGATCAGCCCCAGCATTTT	-	14	TRBJ1-5	TRBD1	TRBV5-1
CASSYSRLAYEQYF	TGTGCCAGCAGTTACTCCCGACTGGCCTACGAGCAGTACTTC	few	14	TRBJ2-7	-	TRBV6-5
CASSLVANEQFF	TGTGCCAGCAGCTTAGTAGCGAATGAGCAGTTCTTC	-	12	TRBJ2-1	-	TRBV7-2
CASNRGPGELFF	TGTGCCTCTAACAGGGGGCCCGGGGAGCTGTTTTTT	-	12	TRBJ2-2	TRBD1	TRBV30
CSDVGGGVEQFF	TGCAGCGATGTCGGGGGGGGCGTAGAGCAGTTCTTC	-	12	TRBJ2-1	TRBD2	TRBV29-1
CSVERSNGYTF	TGCAGCGTTGAAAGGAGTAACGGCTACACCTTC	-	11	TRBJ1-2	-	TRBV29-1
CAWSLGQGYGYTF	TGTGCCTGGAGCCTGGGACAGGGCTATGGCTACACCTTC	few	13	TRBJ1-2	TRBD1	TRBV30
CASSLRGTEEAFF	TGTGCCAGCAGCCTGCGGGGTACGGAAGAAGCTTTCTTT	-	13	TRBJ1-1	-	TRBV5-4
CAWNEGWDTEAFF	TGTGCCTGGAATGAGGGTTGGGACACTGAAGCTTTCTTT	once	13	TRBJ1-1	-	TRBV30
CASSKTGIRDTEAFF	TGTGCCAGCAGCAAAACAGGGATTCGGGACACTGAAGCTTTCTTT	-	15	TRBJ1-1	-	TRBV13
CASSLKSRGTEAFF	TGTGCCAGCAGCCTCAAGAGTCGAGGCACTGAAGCTTTCTTT	-	14	TRBJ1-1	-	TRBV14